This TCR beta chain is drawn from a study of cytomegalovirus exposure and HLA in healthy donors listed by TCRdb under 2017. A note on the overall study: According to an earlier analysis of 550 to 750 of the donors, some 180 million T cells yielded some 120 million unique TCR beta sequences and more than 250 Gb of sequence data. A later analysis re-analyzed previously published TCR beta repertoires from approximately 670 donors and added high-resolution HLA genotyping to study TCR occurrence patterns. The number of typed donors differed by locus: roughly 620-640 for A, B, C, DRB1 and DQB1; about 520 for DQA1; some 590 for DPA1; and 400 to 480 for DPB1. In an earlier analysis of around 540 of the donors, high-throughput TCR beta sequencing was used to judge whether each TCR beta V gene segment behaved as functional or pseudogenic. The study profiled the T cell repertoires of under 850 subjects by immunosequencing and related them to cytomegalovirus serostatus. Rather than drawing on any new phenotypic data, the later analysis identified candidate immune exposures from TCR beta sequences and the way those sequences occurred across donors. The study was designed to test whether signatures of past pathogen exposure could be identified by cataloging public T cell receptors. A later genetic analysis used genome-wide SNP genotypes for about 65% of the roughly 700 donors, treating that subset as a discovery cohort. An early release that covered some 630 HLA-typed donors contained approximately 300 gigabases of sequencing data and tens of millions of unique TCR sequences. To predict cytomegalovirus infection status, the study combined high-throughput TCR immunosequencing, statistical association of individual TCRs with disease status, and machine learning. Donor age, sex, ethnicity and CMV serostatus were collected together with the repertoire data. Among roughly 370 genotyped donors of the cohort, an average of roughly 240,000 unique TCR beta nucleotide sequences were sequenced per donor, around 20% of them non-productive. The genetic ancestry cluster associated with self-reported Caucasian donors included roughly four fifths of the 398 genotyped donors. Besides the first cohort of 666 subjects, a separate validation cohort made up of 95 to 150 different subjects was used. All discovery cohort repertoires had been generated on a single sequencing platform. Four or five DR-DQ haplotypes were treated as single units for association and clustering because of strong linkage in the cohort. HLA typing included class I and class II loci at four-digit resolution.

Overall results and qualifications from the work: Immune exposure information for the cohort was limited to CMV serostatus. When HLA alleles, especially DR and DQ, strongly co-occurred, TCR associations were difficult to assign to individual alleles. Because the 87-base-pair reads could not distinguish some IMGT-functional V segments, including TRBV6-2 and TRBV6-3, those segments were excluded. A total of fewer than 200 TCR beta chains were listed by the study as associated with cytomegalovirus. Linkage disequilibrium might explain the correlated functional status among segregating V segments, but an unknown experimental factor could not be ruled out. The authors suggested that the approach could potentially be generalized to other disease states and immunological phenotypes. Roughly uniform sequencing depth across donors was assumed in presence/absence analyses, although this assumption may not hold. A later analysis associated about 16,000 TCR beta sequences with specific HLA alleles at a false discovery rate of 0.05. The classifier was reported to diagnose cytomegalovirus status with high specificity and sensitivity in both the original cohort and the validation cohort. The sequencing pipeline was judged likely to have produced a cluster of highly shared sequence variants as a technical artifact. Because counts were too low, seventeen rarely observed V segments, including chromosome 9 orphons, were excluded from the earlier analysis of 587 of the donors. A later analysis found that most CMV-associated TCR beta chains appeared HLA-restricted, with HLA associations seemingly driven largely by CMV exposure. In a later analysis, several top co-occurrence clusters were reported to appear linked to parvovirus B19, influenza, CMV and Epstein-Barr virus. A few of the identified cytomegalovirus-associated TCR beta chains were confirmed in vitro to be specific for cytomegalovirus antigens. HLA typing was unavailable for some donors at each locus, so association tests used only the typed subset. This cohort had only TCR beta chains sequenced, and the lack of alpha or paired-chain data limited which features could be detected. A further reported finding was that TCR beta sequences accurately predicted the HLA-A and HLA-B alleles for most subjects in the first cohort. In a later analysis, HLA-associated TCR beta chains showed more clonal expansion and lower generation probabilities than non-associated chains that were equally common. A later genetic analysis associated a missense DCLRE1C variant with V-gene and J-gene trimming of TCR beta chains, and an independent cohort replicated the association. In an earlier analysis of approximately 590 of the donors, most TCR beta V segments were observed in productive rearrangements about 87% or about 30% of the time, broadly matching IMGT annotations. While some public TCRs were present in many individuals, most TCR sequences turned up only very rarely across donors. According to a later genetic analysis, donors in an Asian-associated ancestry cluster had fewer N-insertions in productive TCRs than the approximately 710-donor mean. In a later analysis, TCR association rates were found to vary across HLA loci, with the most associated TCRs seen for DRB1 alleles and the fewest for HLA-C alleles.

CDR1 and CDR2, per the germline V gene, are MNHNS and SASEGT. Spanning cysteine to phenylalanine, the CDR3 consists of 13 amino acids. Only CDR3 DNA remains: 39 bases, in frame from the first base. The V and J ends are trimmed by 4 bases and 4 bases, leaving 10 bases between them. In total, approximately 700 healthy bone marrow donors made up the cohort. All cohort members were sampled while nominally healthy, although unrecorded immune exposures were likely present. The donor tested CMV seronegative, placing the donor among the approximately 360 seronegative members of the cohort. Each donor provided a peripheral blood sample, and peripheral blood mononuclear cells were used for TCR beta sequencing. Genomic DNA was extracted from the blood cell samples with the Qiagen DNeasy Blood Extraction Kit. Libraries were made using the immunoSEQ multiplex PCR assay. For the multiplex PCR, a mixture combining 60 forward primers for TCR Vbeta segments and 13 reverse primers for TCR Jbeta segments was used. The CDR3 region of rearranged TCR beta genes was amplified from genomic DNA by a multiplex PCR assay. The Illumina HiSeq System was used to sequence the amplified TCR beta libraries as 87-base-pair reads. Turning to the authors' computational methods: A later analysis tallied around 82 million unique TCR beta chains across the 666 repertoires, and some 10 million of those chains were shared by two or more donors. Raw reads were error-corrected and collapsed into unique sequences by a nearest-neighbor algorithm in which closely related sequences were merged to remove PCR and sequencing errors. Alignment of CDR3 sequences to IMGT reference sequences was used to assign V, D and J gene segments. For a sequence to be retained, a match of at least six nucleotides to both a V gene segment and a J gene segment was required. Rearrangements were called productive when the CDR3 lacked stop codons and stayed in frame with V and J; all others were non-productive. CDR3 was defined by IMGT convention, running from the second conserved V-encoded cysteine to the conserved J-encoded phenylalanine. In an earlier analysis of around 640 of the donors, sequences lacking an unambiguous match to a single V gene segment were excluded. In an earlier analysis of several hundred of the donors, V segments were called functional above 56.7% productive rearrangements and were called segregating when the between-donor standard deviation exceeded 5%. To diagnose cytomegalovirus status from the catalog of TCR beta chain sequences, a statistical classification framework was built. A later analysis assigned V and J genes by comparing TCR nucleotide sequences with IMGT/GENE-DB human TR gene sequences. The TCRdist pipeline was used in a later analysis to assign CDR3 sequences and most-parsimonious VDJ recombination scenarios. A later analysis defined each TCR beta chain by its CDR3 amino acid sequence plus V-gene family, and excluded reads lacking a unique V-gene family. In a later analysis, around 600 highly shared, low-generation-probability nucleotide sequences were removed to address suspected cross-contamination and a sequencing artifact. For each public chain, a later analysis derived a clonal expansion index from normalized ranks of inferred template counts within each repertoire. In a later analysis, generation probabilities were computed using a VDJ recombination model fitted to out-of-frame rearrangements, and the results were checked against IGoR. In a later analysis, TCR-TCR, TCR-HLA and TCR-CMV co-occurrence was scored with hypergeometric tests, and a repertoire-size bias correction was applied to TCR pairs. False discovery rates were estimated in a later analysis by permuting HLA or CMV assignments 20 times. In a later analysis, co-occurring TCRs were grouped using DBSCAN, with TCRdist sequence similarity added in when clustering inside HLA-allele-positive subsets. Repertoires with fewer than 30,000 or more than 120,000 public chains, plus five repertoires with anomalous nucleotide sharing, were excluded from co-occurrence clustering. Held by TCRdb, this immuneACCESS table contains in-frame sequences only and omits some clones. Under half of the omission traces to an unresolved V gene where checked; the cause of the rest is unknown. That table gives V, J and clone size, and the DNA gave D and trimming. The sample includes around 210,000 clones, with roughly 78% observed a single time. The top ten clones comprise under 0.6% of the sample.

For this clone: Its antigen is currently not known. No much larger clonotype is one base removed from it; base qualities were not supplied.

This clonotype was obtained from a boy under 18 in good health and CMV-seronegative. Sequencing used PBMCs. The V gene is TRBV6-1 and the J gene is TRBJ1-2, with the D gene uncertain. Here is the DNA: TGTGCCAGCAGTGCCCAATCGGGCTATGGCTACACCTTC. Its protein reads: CASSAQSGYGYTF.